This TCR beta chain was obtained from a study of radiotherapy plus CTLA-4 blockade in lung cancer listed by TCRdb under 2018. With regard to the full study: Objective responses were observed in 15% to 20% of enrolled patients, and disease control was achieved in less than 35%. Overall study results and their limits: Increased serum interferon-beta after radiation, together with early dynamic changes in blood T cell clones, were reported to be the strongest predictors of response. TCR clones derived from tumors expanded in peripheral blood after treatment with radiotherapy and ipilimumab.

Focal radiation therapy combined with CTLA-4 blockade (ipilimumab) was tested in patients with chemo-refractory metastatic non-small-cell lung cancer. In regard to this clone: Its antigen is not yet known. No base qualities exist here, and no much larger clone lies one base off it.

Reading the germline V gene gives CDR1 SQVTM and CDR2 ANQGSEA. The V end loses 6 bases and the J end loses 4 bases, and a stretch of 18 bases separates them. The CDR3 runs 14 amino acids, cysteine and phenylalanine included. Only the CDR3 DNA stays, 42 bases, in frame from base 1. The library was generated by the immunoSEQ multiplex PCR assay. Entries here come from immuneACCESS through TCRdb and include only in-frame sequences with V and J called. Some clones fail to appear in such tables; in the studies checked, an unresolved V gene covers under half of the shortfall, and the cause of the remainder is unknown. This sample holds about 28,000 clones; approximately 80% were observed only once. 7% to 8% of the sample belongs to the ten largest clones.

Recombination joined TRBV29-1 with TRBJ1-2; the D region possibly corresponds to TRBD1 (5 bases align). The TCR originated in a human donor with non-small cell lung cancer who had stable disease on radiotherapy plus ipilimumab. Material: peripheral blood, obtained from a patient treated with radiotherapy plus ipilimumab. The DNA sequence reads TGCAGCGTCCGGGTAGGGGACCTTGTCTATGGCTACACCTTC. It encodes CSVRVGDLVYGYTF.